This TCR beta chain was documented in a study of shared clonotypes between healthy human individuals. Study-wide context: A donor's plate count was three for CD4 naive and three for CD4 memory; CD8 naive had two and CD8 memory one. General study points: Blood was the only sampled material, and tissue repertoires likely differ.

All donors were Caucasian adults living in Nashville, Tennessee. The authors divided CD4+ cells into CD45RA+ naive and CD45RA-negative memory subsets. Produced via immunoSEQ multiplex PCR; TCRdb's table is partial and in-frame only. The sample consists of 2 million to 2.5 million clones, roughly 93% of them appearing once. In the case of this clone: The target antigen is unknown.

The receptor comes from a man between 18 and 29 years old in good health. Some clones in this sample may be carry-over from other donors' samples. The sequenced sample was naive CD4+ T cells from PBMCs. The subset here: CD45RA+ positively selected.

The CDR3 DNA reads TGTGCCAGCAGCTTATACCACAACACCGGGGAGCTGTTTTTT. Protein product: CASSLYHNTGELFF. This sequence joins TRBV7-3 and TRBJ2-2; no clear D gene. Trimming took 2 bases from V and 2 from J, leaving 6 bases between them. Germline-derived CDR1 and CDR2 are SGHTA and FQGTGA. The CDR3 is 14 amino acids.